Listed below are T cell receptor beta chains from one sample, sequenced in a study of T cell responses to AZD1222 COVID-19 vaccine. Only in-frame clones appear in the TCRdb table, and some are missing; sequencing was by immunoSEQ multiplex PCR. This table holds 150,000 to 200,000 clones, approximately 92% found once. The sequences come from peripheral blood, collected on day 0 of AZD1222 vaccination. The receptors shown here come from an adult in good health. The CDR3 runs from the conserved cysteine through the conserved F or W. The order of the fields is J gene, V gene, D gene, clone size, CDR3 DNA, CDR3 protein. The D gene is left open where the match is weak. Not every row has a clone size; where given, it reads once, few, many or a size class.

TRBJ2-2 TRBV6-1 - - TGTGCCAGCAGTTCCTATCTACCCGGGGAGCTGTTTTTT CASSSYLPGELFF
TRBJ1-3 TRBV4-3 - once TGCGCCAGCAGCCAAAATACAGGGAGCTCTGGAAACACCATATATTTT CASSQNTGSSGNTIYF
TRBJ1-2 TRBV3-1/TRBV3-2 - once TGTGCCAGCAGCCAAGGTGAAGTGGGCTACACCTTC CASSQGEVGYTF
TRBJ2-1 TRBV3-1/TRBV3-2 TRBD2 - TGTGCCAGCAGTTGGGGGGGAGTGGGCAATGAGCAGTTCTTC CASSWGGVGNEQFF
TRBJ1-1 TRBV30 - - TGTGCCTGGAGTGGGGAGACTGAAGCTTTCTTT CAWSGETEAFF
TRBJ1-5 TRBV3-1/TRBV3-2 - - TGTGCCAGCAGCCGTGGGCCAAATCAGCCCCAGCATTTT CASSRGPNQPQHF
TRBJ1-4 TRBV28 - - TGTGCCAGCAGCGGGAGGGAAAAACTGTTTTTT CASSGREKLFF
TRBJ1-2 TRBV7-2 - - TGTGCCAGCAGCCTCCGAGAGACAGCTTCGGGCTACACCTTC CASSLRETASGYTF
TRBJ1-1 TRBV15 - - TGTGCCACCAGCCCCGGGGACACTGAAGCTTTCTTT CATSPGDTEAFF
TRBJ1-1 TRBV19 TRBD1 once TGTGCCAGTAGTCGCCTACAGGGGGCCGGCACTGAAGCTTTCTTT CASSRLQGAGTEAFF
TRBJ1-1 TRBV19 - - TGTGCCAGTAGTTTGGGACTTACTGAAGCTTTCTTT CASSLGLTEAFF
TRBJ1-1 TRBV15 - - TGTGCCACCAGACACCGGGACCTCACTGAAGCTTTCTTT CATRHRDLTEAFF
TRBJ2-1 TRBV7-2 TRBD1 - TGTGCCAGCAGCTTAGGGACAGGGAAGCAGTTCTTC CASSLGTGKQFF
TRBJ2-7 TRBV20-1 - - TGCAGTGCTACTGATGGCTACGAGCAGTACTTC CSATDGYEQYF
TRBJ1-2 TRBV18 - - TGTGCCAGCTCAGCACAGGATCGAATTAACTATGGCTACACCTTC CASSAQDRINYGYTF
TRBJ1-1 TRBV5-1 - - TGCGCCAGCAGCCCCGGGGCAACGAACACTGAAGCTTTCTTT CASSPGATNTEAFF
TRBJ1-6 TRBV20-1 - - TGCAGTGCTAGTGCTGGGACCGTTTCGTCACCCCTCCACTTT CSASAGTVSSPLHF
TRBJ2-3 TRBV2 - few TGTGCCAGCAGTGTTGGGCTGGGAGATACGCAGTATTTT CASSVGLGDTQYF
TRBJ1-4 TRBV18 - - TGTGCCAGCTCACCACCAAGTGGGGGGGCTGGTGAAAAACTGTTTTTT CASSPPSGGAGEKLFF
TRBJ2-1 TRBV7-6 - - TGTGCCAGCAGCCCCATGGACTCCAACAATGAGCAGTTCTTC CASSPMDSNNEQFF
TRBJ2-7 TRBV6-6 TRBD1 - TGTGCCAGCAGTCGGATCCGGGACAGGAACTACGAGCAGTACTTC CASSRIRDRNYEQYF
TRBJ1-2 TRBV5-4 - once TGTGCCAGCAGCTTACCGGAAATATATGGCTACACCTTC CASSLPEIYGYTF
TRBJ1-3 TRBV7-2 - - TGTGCCAGCAGCTGGACCCGGGGCTCTTCTGGAAACACCATATATTTT CASSWTRGSSGNTIYF
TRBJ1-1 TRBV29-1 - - TGCAGCGTTGATGGGGGGCGGAACACTGAAGCTTTCTTT CSVDGGRNTEAFF
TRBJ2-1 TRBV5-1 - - TGCGCCAGCAGCTGGGACTCCCTAGGTAGTAATGAGCAGTTCTTC CASSWDSLGSNEQFF
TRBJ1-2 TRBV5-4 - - TGTGCCAGCAGCCCGTCCCGAGTCTATGGCTACACCTTC CASSPSRVYGYTF
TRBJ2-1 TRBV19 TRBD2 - TGTGCCAGTAGCTTACTAGCGGGAGGGTACAATGAGCAGTTCTTC CASSLLAGGYNEQFF